One sample yielded the 5 T cell receptor beta chains listed below, sequenced in a study of cytomegalovirus exposure and HLA in healthy donors. The PCR ran on 60 Vbeta and 13 Jbeta primers. Repertoires were generated with immunoSEQ multiplex PCR, while TCRdb's copy carries only in-frame clones and drops some. The sample holds 100,000 or so clones; under 85% are singletons and the top ten take 6.1%. Sequenced: PBMCs. The receptor set was obtained from a man younger than 35 in good health and CMV-seronegative.

The V and J genes are TRBV6-5 and TRBJ1-1, with 11 bases identical to TRBD1. Germline V gene data show CDR1 as MNHEY and CDR2 as SVGAGI. Trimming at V came to 5 bases and at J to 7 bases, leaving 3 bases not matched to a gene. This CDR3 spans 13 amino acids. The CDR3 nucleotides read TGTGCCAGCAGTCCCGGGACAGGGGGTGAAGCTTTCTTT. The encoded protein is CASSPGTGGEAFF.

This clone was counted between two and nine times. One end of the junction varies from germline; a read error may be responsible. The chain recombines TRBV28 with TRBJ2-1; 8 nucleotides agree with TRBD2. The V gene's germline CDR1 is MDHEN and CDR2 SYDVKM. This CDR3 is built from 12 residues. As DNA, the CDR3 is TGTGCCAGCAGACCCTATAGCGGGAATCCCCTCTTC. Protein: CASRPYSGNPLF.

The V call is TRBV18, the J call TRBJ1-1; TRBD1 agrees at 10 bases. The CDR3 has 15 residues. Germline V CDR1 and CDR2: KGHSH, LQKENI. V gave up 4 bases and J gave up 6 bases; unmatched junction bases: 8. CDR3: CASSLRGTGVSEAFF. Written as DNA, the CDR3 is TGTGCCAGCTCACTAAGAGGGACAGGGGTCTCTGAAGCTTTCTTT.

The rearrangement links TRBV6-5 to TRBJ1-2; D perhaps matches TRBD1 (5 bases). This CDR3 is 15 amino acids long. The germline V gene encodes CDR1 MNHEY and CDR2 SVGAGI. Between the trimmed V and J ends, which lost 2 bases and 4 bases, there was a span of 14 bases. CDR3 DNA sequence: TGTGCCAGCAGTTACCTCGGGGGAGAAGGCTATGGCTACACCTTC. It translates to CASSYLGGEGYGYTF.

This clone has a single count. The genes are TRBV7-9 and TRBJ1-2; the D gene is possibly TRBD1 (6 bases). Germline CDR1 reads SEHNR; CDR2 reads FQNEAQ (reference sequence). V was pared by 1 base and J by 7 bases, with 16 bases between. This CDR3 is built from 15 residues. CDR3 DNA: TGTGCCAGCAGCTTAGTTGGGACATTCGGGTCTGGCTACACCTTC. Translating it yields CASSLVGTFGSGYTF.